The text below deals with one T cell receptor beta chain. No antigen is known for it. The record originates from a study of T cells in Graves' hyperthyroidism and ophthalmopathy. The CDR3 extends over 15 amino acids. V dropped 4 bases and J dropped 5 bases, with 15 bases sitting between them. Germline lookup yields CDR1 SGHDT and CDR2 YYEEEE. Researchers amplified the TCR beta CDR3 regions from RNA transcripts. Using the HTBI primer set, a first-round RT-PCR was run on the TCR CDR3. TCRdb used MiXCR to reprocess the multiplex PCR reads, holding one entry per CDR3 protein. The data hold 300,000 to 400,000 distinct CDR3 sequences, with about 14% observed a single time. General study findings and limits: Ophthalmopathy was predicted by the model a median of about 6.5 months ahead of onset.

This clonotype originated in a woman younger than 45 with Graves' ophthalmopathy. Sequences were obtained from blood. The chain carries TRBV5-6 and TRBJ2-2; D perhaps matches TRBD1 (6 bases). The CDR3 here is CASSPTGRLTGELFF. The DNA for the CDR3 is TGTGCCAGCAGCCCAACAGGGCGCTTAACCGGGGAGCTGTTTTTT.